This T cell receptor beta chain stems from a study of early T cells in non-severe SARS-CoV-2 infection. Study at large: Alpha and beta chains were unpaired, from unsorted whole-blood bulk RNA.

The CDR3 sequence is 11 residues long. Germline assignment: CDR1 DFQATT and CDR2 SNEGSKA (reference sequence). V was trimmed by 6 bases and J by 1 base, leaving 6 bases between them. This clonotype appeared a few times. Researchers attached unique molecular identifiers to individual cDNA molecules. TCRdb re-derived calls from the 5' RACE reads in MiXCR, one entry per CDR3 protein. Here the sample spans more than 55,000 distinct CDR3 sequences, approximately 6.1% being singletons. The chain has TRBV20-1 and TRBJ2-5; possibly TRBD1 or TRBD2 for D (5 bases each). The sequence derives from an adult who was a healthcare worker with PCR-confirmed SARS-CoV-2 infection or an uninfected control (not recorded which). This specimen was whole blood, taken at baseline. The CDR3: CSAGTQETQYF. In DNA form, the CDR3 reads TGCAGTGCAGGGACCCAAGAGACCCAGTACTTC.